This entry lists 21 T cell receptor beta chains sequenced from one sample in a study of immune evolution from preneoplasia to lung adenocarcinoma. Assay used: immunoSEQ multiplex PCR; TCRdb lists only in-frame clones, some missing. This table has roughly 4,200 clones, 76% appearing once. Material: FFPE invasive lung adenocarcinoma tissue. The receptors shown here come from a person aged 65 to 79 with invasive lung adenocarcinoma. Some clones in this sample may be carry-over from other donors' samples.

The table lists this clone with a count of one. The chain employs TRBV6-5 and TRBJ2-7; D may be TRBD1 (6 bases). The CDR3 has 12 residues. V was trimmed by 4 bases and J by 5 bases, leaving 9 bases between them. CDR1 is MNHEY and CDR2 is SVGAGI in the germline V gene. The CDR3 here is CASSSRQDEQYF. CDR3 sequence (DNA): TGTGCCAGCAGTTCGCGACAGGACGAGCAGTACTTC.

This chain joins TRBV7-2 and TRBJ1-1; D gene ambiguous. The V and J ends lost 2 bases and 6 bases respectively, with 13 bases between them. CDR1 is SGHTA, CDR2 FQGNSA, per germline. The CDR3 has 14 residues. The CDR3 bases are TGTGCCAGCAGCTTAACGAGAAGGGATGCTGAAGCTTTCTTT. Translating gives CASSLTRRDAEAFF.

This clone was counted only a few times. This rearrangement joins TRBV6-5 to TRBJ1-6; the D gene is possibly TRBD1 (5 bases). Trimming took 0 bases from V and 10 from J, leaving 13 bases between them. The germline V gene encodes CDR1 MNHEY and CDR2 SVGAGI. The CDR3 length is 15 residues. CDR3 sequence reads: CASSYSSGIGSPLHF. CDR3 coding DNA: TGTGCCAGCAGTTACTCATCAGGGATAGGCTCACCCCTCCACTTT.

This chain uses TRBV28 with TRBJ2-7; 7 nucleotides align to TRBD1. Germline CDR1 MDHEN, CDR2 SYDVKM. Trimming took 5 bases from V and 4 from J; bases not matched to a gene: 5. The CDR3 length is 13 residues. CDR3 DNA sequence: TGTGCCAGCAGTCTAAGACAGGGTTACGAGCAGTACTTC. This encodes CASSLRQGYEQYF.

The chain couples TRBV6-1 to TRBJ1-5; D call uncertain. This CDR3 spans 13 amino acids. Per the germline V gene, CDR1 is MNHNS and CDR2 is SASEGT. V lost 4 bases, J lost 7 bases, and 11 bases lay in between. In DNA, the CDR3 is TGTGCCAGCAGTGGAGGAAACTTACAGCCCCAGCATTTT. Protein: CASSGGNLQPQHF.

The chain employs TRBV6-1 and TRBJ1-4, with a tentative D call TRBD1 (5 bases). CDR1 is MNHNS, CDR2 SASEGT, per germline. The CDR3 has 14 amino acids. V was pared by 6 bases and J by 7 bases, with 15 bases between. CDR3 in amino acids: CASRPFGTFEKLFF. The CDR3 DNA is TGTGCCAGCAGACCGTTTGGGACCTTTGAAAAACTGTTTTTT.

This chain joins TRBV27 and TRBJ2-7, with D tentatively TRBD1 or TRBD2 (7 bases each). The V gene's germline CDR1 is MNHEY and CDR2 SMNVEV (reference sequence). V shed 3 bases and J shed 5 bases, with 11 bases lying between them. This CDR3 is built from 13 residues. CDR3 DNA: TGTGCCAGCAGTTTCAGGGGGGGGAACGAGCAGTACTTC. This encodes CASSFRGGNEQYF.

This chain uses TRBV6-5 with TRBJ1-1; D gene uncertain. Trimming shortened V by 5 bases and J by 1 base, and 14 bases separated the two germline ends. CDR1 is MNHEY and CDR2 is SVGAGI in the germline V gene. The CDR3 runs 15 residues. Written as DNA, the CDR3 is TGTGCCAGCAGTCTCGGTCGGGTCCAGAACACTGAAGCTTTCTTT. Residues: CASSLGRVQNTEAFF.

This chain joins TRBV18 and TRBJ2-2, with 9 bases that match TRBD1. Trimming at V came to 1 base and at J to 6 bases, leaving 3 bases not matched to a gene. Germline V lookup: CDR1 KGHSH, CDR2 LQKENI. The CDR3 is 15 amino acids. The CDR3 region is CASSPLTGGPGELFF. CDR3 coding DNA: TGTGCCAGCTCACCACTCACAGGGGGCCCCGGGGAGCTGTTTTTT. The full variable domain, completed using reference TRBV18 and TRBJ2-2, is NAGVMQNPRHLVRRRGQEARLRCSPMKGHSHVYWYRQLPEEGLKFMVYLQKENIIDESGMPKERFSAEFPKEGPSILRIQQVVRGDSAAYFCASSPLTGGPGELFFGEGSRLTVL.

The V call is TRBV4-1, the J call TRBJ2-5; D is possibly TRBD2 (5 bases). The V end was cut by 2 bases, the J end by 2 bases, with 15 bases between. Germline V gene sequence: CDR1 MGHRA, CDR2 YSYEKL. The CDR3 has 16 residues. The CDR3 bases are TGCGCCAGCAGCCAACTAGAGAGGGTGGGACAAGAGACCCAGTACTTC. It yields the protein CASSQLERVGQETQYF.

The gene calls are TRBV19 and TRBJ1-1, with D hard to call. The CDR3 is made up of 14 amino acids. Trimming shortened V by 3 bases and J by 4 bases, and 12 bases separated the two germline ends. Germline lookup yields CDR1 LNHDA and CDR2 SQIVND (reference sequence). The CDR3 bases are TGTGCCAGTAGTATTGAGGCCCTGAGCACTGAAGCTTTCTTT. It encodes CASSIEALSTEAFF.

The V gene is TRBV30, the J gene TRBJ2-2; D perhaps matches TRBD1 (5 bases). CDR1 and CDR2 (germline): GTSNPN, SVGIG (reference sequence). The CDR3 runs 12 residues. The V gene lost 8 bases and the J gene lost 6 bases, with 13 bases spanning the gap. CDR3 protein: CAKMSRAGELFF. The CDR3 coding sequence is TGTGCCAAAATGTCCAGGGCCGGGGAGCTGTTTTTT.

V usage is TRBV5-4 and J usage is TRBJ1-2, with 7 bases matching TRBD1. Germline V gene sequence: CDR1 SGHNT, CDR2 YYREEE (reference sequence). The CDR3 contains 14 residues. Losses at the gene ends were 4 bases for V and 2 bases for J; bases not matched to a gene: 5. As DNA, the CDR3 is TGTGCCAGCAGCCGGGACAGCGGAAACTATGGCTACACCTTC. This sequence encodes CASSRDSGNYGYTF.

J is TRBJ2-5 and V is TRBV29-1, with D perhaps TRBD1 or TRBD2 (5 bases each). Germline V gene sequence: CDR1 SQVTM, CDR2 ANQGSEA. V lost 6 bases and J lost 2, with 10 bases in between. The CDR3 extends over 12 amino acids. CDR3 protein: CSVRGVQETQYF. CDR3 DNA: TGCAGCGTCCGAGGGGTTCAAGAGACCCAGTACTTC. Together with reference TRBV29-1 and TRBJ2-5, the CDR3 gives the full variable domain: SAVISQKPSRDICQRGTSLTIQCQVDSQVTMMFWYRQQPGQSLTLIATANQGSEATYESGFVIDKFPISRPNLTFSTLTVSNMSPEDSSIYLCSVRGVQETQYFGPGTRLLVL.

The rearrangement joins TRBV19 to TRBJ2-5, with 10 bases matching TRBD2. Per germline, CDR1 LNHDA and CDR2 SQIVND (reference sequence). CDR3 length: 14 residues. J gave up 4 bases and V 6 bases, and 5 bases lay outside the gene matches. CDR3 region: CASRSSGSRETQYF. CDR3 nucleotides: TGTGCCAGTAGGTCTAGCGGGAGTAGAGAGACCCAGTACTTC.

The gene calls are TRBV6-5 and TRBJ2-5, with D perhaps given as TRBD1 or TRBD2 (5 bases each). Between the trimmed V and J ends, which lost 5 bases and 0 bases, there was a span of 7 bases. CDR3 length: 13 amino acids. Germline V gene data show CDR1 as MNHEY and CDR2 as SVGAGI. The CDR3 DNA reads TGTGCCAGCAGTCGGGACCACCAAGAGACCCAGTACTTC. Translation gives CASSRDHQETQYF.

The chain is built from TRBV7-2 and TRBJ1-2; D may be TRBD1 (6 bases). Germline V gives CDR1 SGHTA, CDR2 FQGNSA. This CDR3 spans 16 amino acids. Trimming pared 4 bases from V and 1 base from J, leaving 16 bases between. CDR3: CASSSQGPSHNYGYTF. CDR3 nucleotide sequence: TGTGCCAGCAGCTCTCAGGGGCCCTCACATAACTATGGCTACACCTTC.

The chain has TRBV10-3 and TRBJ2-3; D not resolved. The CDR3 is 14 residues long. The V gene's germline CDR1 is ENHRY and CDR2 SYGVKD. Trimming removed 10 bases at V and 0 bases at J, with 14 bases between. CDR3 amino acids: CATSQELSTDTQYF. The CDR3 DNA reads TGTGCCACGAGCCAGGAGCTGAGCACAGATACGCAGTATTTT.

CDR3 sequence: CASSEGREFHYEKLFF. CDR3 nucleotides: TGCGCCAGCAGTGAAGGACGGGAGTTTCATTATGAAAAACTGTTTTTT. V is TRBV5-1 and J is TRBJ1-4; D uncertain. Germline V gene sequence: CDR1 SGHRS, CDR2 YFSETQ. V dropped 5 bases and J dropped 6 bases, with 20 bases sitting between them. The CDR3 sequence is 16 residues long.

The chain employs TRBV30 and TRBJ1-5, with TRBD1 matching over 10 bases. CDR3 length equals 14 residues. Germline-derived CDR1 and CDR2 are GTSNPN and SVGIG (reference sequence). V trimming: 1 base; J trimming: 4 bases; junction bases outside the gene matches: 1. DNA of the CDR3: TGTGCCTGGAGTGGGGGACAGGGGAATCAGCCCCAGCATTTT. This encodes CAWSGGQGNQPQHF.

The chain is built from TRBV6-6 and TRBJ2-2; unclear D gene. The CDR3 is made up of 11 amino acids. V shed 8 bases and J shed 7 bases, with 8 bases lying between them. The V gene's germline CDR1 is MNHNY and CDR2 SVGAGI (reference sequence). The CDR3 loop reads CASERYGELFF. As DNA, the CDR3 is TGTGCCAGCGAACGATACGGGGAGCTGTTTTTT.